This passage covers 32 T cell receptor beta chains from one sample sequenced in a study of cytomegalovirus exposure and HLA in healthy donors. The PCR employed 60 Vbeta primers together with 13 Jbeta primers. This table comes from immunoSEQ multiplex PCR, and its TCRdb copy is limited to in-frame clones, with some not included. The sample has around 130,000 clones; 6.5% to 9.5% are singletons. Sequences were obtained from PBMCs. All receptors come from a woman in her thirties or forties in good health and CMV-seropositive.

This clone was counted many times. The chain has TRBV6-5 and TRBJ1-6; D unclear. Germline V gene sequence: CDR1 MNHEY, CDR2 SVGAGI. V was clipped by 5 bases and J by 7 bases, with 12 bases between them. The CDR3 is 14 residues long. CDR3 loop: CASSPNGENSPLHF. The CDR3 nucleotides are TGTGCCAGCAGTCCCAACGGGGAAAATTCACCCCTCCACTTT.

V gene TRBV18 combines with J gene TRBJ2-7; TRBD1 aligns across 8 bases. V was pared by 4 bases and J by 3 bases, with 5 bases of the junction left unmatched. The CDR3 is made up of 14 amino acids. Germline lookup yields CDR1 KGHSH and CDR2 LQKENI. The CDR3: CASSLRTGLYEQYF. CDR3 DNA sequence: TGTGCCAGCTCACTACGGACAGGGCTCTACGAGCAGTACTTC.

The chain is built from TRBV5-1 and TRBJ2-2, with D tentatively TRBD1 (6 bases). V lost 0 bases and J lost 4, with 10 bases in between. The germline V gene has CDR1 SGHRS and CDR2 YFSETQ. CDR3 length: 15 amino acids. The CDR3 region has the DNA TGCGCCAGCAGCTTGGATACAGGGCCCACCGGGGAGCTGTTTTTT. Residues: CASSLDTGPTGELFF.

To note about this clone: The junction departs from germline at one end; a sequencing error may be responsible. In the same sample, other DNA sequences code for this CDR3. The CDR3 region is CASSYQEGASPLHF. DNA for the CDR3: TGTGCCAGCAGTTACCAGGAGGGAGCCTCACCCCTACACTTT. The chain couples TRBV6-5 to TRBJ1-6; D call uncertain. The CDR3 length is 14 residues. The germline V gene encodes CDR1 MNHEY and CDR2 SVGAGI.

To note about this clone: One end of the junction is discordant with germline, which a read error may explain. DNA of the CDR3: TGTGCCAGCAGCTTATTTTCAGTTTCGGGGCGGGGAGAGACCCAATACTTC. It encodes CASSLFSVSGRGETQYF. This chain uses TRBV7-6 with TRBJ2-5; weak D call: TRBD2 (6 bases). CDR3 length: 17 residues. In germline, CDR1 is SGHVS, CDR2 FNYEAQ.

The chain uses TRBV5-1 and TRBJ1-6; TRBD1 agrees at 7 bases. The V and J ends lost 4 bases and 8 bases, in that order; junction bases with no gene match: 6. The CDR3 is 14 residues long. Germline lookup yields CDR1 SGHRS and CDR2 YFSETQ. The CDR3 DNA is TGCGCCAGCAGCCGGAGACAGGGCGATTCACCCCTCCACTTT. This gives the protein CASSRRQGDSPLHF. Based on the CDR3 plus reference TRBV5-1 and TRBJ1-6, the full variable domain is KAGVTQTPRYLIKTRGQQVTLSCSPISGHRSVSWYQQTPGQGLQFLFEYFSETQRNKGNFPGRFSGRQFSNSRSEMNVSTLELGDSALYLCASSRRQGDSPLHFGNGTRLTVT.

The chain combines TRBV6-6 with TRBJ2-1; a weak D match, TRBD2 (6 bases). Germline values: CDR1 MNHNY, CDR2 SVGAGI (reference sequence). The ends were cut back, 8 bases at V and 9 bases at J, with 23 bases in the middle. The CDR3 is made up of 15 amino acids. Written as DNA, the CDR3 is TGTGCCAGCTTCCCGGGACTCACAGGTCGGCGTGAGCAGTTCTTC. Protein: CASFPGLTGRREQFF.

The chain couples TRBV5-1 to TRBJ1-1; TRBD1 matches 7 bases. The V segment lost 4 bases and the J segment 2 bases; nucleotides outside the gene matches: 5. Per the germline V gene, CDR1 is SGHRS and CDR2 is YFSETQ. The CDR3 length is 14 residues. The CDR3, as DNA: TGCGCCAGCAGCATCTCAGGGGGTAACACTGAAGCTTTCTTT. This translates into CASSISGGNTEAFF. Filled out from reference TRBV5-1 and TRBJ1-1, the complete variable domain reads KAGVTQTPRYLIKTRGQQVTLSCSPISGHRSVSWYQQTPGQGLQFLFEYFSETQRNKGNFPGRFSGRQFSNSRSEMNVSTLELGDSALYLCASSISGGNTEAFFGQGTRLTVV.

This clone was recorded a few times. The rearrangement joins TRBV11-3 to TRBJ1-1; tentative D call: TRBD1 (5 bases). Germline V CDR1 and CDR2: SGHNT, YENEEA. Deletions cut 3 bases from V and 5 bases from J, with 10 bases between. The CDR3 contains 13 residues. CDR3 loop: CASSFRGGTEAFF. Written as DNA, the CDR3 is TGTGCCAGCAGCTTCCGGGGGGGGACTGAAGCTTTCTTT. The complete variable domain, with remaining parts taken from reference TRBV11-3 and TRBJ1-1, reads EAGVVQSPRYKIIEKKQPVAFWCNPISGHNTLYWYLQNLGQGPELLIRYENEEAVDDSQLPKDRFSAERLKGVDSTLKIQPAELGDSAVYLCASSFRGGTEAFFGQGTRLTVV.

The chain's CDR3 is CASSSNRGLSYEQYF. Written as DNA, the CDR3 is TGTGCCAGCAGCTCCAACAGGGGGCTCTCCTACGAGCAGTACTTC. The chain combines TRBV7-9 with TRBJ2-7, with TRBD1 matching 9 bases. Germline V lookup: CDR1 SEHNR, CDR2 FQNEAQ (reference sequence). Trimming took 4 bases from V and 0 from J; bases not matched to a gene: 4. There are 15 residues in the CDR3.

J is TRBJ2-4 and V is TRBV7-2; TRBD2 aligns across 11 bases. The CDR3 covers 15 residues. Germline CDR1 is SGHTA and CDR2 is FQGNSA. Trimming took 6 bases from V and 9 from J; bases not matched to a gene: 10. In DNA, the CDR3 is TGTGCCAGCAGGATTAGCGGGGGGGCCCGGACCATTCAGTACTTC. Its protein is CASRISGGARTIQYF.

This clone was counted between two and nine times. The CDR3 loop reads CASSNPGGDTEAFF. CDR3 nucleotide sequence: TGTGCCAGCAGCAACCCTGGGGGGGACACTGAAGCTTTCTTT. The rearrangement uses TRBV5-4 and TRBJ1-1; TRBD1 might be the D (5 bases). The CDR3 is 14 amino acids. CDR1 SGHNT and CDR2 YYREEE come from the germline V gene (reference sequence). V was trimmed by 4 bases and J by 3 bases, leaving 13 bases between them. Supplemented by reference TRBV5-4 and TRBJ1-1, the full variable domain reads ETGVTQSPTHLIKTRGQQVTLRCSSQSGHNTVSWYQQALGQGPQFIFQYYREEENGRGNFPPRFSGLQFPNYSSELNVNALELDDSALYLCASSNPGGDTEAFFGQGTRLTVV.

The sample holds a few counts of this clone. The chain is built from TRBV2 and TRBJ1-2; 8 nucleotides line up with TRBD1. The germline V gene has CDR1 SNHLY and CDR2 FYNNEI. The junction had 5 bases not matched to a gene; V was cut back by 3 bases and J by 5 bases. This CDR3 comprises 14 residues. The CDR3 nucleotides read TGTGCCAGCAGTGACACAGGGGGACGGTATGGCTACACCTTC. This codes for CASSDTGGRYGYTF.

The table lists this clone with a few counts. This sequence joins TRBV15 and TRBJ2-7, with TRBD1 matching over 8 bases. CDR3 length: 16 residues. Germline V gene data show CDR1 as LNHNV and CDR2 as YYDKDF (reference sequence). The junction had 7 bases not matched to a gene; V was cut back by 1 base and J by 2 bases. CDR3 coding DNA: TGTGCCACCAGCAGAGGACCCAAGGACAGGGCCTACGAGCAGTACTTC. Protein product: CATSRGPKDRAYEQYF.

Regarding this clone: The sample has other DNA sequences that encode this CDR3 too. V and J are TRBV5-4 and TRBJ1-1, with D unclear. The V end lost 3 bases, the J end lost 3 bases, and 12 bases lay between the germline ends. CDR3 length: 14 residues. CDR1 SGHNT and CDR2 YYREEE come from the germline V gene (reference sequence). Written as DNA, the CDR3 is TGTGCCAGCAGCTCTCGCCAGCTAGACACTGAAGCTTTCTTT. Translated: CASSSRQLDTEAFF.

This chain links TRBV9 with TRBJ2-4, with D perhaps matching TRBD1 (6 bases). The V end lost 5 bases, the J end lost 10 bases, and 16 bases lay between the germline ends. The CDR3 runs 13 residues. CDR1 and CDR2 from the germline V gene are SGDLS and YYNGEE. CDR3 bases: TGTGCCAGCAGTCGTGGGCCCCAGGGGATTCAGTACTTC. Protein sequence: CASSRGPQGIQYF.

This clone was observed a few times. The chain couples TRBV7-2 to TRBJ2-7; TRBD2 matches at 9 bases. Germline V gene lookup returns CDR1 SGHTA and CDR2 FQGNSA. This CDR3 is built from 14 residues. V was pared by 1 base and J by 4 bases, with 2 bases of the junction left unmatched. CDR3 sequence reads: CASSLGLADYEQYF. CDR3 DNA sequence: TGTGCCAGCAGCTTAGGACTAGCGGATTACGAGCAGTACTTC.

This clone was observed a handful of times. CDR3 coding DNA: TGTGCCAGCAGCCAAGCGCGGGGACGGGAAAAACTGTTTTTT. This sequence encodes CASSQARGREKLFF. The rearrangement joins TRBV4-2 to TRBJ1-4, with D possibly matching TRBD1 (5 bases). Trimming took off 1 base at V and 8 bases at J, with 11 bases between the two ends. CDR1 is LGHNA, CDR2 YNFKEQ, per germline. The CDR3 is made up of 14 amino acids.

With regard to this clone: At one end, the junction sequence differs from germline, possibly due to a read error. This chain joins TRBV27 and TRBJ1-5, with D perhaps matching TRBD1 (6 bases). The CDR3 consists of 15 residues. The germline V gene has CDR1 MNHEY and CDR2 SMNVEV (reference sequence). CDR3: CASSARGYSNQPQNF. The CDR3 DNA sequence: TGTGCCAGCAGTGCGAGGGGGTATAGCAATCAGCCCCAGAATTTT.

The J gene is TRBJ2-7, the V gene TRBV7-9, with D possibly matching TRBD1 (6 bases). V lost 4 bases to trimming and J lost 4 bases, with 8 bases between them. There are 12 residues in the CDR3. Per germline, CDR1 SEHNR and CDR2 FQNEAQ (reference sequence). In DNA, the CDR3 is TGTGCCAGCAGCTGGACAGCGTACGAGCAGTACTTC. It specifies CASSWTAYEQYF. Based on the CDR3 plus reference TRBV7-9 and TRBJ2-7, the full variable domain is DTGVSQNPRHKITKRGQNVTFRCDPISEHNRLYWYRQTLGQGPEFLTYFQNEAQLEKSRLLSDRFSAERPKGSFSTLEIQRTEQGDSAMYLCASSWTAYEQYFGPGTRLTVT.

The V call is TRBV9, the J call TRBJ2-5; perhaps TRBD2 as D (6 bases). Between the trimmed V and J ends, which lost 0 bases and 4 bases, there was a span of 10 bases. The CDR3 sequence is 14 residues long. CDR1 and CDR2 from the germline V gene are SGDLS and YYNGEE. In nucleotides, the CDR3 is TGTGCCAGCAGCGTAGCCCAGGAGGGAGAGACCCAGTACTTC. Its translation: CASSVAQEGETQYF.

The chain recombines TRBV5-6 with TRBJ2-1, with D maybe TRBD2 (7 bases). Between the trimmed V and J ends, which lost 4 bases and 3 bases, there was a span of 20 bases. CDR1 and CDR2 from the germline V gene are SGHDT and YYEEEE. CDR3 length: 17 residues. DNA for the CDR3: TGTGCCAGCAGCCCGTACGGGGGGCGACTCGGCTACAATGAGCAGTTCTTC. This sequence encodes CASSPYGGRLGYNEQFF.

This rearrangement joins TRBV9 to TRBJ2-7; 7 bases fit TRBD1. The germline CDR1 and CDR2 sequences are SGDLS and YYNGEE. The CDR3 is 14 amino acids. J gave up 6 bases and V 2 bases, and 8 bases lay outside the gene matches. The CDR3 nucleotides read TGTGCCAGCAGCGTTTACAGGGGATCAGGCGAGCAGTACTTC. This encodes CASSVYRGSGEQYF.

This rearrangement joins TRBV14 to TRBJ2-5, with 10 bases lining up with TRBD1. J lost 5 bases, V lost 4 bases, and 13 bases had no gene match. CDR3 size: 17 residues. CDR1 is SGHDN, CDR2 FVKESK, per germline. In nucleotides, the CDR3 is TGTGCCAGCAGCCCCCACACCTCGACAGGGGGCTATGAGACCCAGTACTTC. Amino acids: CASSPHTSTGGYETQYF.

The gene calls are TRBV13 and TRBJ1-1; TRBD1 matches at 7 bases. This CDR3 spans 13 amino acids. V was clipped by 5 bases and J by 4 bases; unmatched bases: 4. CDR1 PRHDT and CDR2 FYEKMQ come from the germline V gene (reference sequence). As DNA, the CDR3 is TGTGCCAGCAGCACCTACAGGGGCACTGAAGCTTTCTTT. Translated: CASSTYRGTEAFF.

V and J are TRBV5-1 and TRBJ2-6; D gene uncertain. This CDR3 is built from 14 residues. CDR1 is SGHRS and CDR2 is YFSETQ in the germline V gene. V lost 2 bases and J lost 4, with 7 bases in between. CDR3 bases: TGCGCCAGCAGCTTACGGTCGGGGGCCAACGTCCTGACTTTC. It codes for CASSLRSGANVLTF.

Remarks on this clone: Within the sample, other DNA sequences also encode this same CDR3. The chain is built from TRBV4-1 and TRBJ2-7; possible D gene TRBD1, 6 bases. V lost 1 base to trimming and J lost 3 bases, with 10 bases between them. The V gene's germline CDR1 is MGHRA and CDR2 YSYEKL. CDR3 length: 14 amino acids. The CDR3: CASSQADRYYEQYF. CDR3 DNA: TGCGCCAGCAGCCAAGCAGACAGGTACTACGAGCAGTACTTC.

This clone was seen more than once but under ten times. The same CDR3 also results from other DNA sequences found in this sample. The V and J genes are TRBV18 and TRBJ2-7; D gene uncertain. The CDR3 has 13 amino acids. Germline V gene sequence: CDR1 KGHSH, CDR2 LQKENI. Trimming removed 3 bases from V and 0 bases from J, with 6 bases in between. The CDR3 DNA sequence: TGTGCCAGCTCACCTCCTAGCTCCTACGAGCAGTACTTC. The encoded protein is CASSPPSSYEQYF.

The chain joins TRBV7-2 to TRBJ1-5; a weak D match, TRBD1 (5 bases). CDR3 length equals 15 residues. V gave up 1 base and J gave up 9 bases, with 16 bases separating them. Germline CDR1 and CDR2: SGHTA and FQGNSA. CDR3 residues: CASSLDGGDGSPQHF. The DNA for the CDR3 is TGTGCCAGCAGCTTAGACGGAGGGGACGGCTCGCCCCAGCATTTT.

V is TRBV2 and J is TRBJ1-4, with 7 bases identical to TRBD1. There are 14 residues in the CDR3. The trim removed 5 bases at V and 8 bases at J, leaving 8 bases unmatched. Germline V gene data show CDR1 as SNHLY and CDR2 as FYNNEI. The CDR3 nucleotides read TGTGCCAGCAGTTACAGGGGCCCTTTCGAAAAACTGTTTTTT. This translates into CASSYRGPFEKLFF.

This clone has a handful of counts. The CDR3 protein is CATSGSGGGNEKLFF. Written as DNA, the CDR3 is TGTGCCACCAGCGGATCAGGGGGCGGTAATGAAAAACTGTTTTTT. J is TRBJ1-4 and V is TRBV15; 8 nucleotides line up with TRBD1. This CDR3 region has 15 residues. The junction had 6 bases not matched to a gene; V was cut back by 5 bases and J by 4 bases. Germline values: CDR1 LNHNV, CDR2 YYDKDF (reference sequence).

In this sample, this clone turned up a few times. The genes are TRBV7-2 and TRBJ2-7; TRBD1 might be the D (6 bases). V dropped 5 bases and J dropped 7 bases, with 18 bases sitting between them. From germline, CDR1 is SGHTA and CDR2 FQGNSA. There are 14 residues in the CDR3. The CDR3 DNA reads TGTGCCAGCAGCCTAGGACAGAGCTTTAGGGAGCAGTACTTC. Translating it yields CASSLGQSFREQYF.